This T cell receptor (beta chain) was observed in a study of shared clonotypes between healthy human individuals. The assay was immunoSEQ multiplex PCR, and TCRdb's table has in-frame clones only and misses some. This sample has 490,000 or so clones; less than 80% occur once, and the top ten carry approximately 12%. Trimming at V came to 1 base and at J to 5 bases, leaving 8 bases not matched to a gene. CDR1 and CDR2 from the germline V gene are SNHLY and FYNNEI. The CDR3 spans 16 residues. All participating donors were Caucasian adults from Nashville, Tennessee. The chain links TRBV2 to TRBJ2-5; 9 bases align to TRBD1. The sample comprised PBMCs. The TCR sequence derives from a woman in her thirties or forties in good health. Some clones in this sample may be carry-over from other donors' samples. Written as DNA, the CDR3 is TGTGCCAGCAGTGAAGGGGGACAGGGAGTCCATGAGACCCAGTACTTC. Its protein product is CASSEGGQGVHETQYF.